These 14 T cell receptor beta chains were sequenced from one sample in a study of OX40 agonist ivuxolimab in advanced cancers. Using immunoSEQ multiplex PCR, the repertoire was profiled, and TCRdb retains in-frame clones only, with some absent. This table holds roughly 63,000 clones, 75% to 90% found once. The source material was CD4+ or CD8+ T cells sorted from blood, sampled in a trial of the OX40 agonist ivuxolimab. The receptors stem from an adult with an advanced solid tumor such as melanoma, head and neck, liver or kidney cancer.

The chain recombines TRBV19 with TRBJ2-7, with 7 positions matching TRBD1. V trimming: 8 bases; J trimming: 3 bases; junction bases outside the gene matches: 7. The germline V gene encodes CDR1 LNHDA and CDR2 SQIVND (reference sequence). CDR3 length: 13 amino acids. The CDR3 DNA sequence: TGTGCCAGTGGCAAGGGGGCCGGCTACGAGCAGTACTTC. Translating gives CASGKGAGYEQYF.

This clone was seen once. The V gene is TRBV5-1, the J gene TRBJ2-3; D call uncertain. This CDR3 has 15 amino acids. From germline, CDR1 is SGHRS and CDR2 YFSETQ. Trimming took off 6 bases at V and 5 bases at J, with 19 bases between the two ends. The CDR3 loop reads CASTPPGVGLDTQYF. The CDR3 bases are TGCGCCAGCACCCCCCCTGGGGTAGGTCTAGATACGCAGTATTTT.

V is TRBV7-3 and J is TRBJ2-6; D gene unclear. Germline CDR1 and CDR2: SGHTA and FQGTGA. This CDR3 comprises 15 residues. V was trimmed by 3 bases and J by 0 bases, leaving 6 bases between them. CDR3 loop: CASSFDTSGANVLTF. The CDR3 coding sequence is TGTGCCAGCAGCTTCGACACCTCTGGGGCCAACGTCCTGACTTTC.

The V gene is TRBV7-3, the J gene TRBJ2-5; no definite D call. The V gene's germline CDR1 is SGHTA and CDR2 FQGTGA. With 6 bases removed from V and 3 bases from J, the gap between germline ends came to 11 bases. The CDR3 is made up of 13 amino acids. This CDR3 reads CASSRQEKETQYF. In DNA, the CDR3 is TGTGCCAGCAGTCGCCAGGAAAAAGAGACCCAGTACTTC.

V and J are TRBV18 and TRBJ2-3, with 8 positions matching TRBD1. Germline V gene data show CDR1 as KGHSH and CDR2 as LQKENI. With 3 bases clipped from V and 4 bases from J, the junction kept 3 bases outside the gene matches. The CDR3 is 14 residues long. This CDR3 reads CASSPSQGADTQYF. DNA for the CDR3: TGTGCCAGCTCACCCTCACAGGGGGCAGATACGCAGTATTTT.

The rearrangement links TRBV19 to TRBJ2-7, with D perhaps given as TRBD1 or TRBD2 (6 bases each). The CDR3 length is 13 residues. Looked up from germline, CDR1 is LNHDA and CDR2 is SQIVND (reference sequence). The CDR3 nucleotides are TGTGCAATATGGGGGGACATTGGCTACGAGCAGTACTTC. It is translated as CAIWGDIGYEQYF.

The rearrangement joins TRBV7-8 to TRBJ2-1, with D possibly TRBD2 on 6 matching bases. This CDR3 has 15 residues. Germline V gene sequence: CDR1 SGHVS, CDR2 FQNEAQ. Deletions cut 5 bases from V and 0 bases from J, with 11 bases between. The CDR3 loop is CASSLLASSYNEQFF. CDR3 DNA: TGTGCCAGCAGCCTACTAGCCTCCTCCTACAATGAGCAGTTCTTC. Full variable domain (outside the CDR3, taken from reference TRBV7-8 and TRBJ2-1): GAGVSQSPRYKVAKRGQDVALRCDPISGHVSLFWYQQALGQGPEFLTYFQNEAQLDKSGLPSDRFFAERPEGSVSTLKIQRTQQEDSAVYLCASSLLASSYNEQFFGPGTRLTVL.

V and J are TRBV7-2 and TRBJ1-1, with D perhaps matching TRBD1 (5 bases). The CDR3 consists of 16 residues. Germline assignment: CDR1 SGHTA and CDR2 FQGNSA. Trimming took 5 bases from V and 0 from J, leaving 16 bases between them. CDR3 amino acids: CASSPAQTEMNTEAFF. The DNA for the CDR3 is TGTGCCAGCAGCCCCGCTCAGACAGAAATGAACACTGAAGCTTTCTTT. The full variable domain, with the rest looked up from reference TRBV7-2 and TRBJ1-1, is GAGVSQSPSNKVTEKGKDVELRCDPISGHTALYWYRQSLGQGLEFLIYFQGNSAPDKSGLPSDRFSAERTGGSVSTLTIQRTQQEDSAVYLCASSPAQTEMNTEAFFGQGTRLTVV.

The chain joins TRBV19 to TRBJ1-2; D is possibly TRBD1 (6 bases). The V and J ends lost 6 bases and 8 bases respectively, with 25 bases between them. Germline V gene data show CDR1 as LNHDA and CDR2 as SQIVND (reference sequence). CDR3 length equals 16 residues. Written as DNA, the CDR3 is TGTGCCAGTAGACCTCCGGGACAAGTCACTATTAAAGGCTACACCTTC. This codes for CASRPPGQVTIKGYTF.

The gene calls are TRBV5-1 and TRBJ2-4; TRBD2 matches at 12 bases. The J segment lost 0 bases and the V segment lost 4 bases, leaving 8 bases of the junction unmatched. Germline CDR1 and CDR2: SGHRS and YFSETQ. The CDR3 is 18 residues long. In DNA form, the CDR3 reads TGCGCCAGCAGCAACCCCCGACTAGCGGGAGTAGCCAAAAACATTCAGTACTTC. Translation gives CASSNPRLAGVAKNIQYF. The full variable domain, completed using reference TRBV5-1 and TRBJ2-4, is KAGVTQTPRYLIKTRGQQVTLSCSPISGHRSVSWYQQTPGQGLQFLFEYFSETQRNKGNFPGRFSGRQFSNSRSEMNVSTLELGDSALYLCASSNPRLAGVAKNIQYFGAGTRLSVL.

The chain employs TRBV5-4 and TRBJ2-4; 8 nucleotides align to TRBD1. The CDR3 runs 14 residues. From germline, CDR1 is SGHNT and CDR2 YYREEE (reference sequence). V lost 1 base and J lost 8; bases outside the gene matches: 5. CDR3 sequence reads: CASSLQGQAYIQYF. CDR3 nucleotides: TGTGCCAGCAGCTTGCAGGGACAGGCCTACATTCAGTACTTC.

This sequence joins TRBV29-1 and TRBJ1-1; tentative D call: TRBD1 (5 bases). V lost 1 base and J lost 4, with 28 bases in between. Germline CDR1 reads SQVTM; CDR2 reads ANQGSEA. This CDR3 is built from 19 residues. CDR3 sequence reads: CSVEARKLSRALEGTEAFF. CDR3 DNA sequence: TGCAGCGTTGAAGCCCGTAAACTAAGCAGGGCCCTGGAAGGCACTGAAGCTTTCTTT.

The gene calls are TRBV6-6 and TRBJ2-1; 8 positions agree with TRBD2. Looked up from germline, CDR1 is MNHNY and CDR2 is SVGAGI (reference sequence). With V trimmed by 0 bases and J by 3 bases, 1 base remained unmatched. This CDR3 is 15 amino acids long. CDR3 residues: CASSYSSGGYNEQFF. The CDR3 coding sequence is TGTGCCAGCAGTTACTCAAGCGGGGGCTACAATGAGCAGTTCTTC.

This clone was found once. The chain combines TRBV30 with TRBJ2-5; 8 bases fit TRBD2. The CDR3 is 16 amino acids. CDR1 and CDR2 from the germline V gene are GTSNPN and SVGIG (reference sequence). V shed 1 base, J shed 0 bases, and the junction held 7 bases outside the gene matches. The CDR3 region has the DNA TGTGCCTGGAGTGCGGGGGCGGGGGGCAACCAAGAGACCCAGTACTTC. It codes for CAWSAGAGGNQETQYF.